The 8 T cell receptor beta chains listed next were all sequenced from one sample in a study of blood T cell repertoires in COVID-19. The data were produced by immunoSEQ multiplex PCR, yet TCRdb's version contains in-frame clones alone and is incomplete. The table lists about 260,000 clones, around 90% of them singletons. Material: PBMCs or T cells enriched from blood (not recorded which). These receptors were taken from a woman between 35 and 50 years old who had been exposed to COVID-19.

This rearrangement joins TRBV2 to TRBJ2-1; D not resolved. The germline gives CDR1 SNHLY, CDR2 FYNNEI. The CDR3 is 14 residues long. The germline V and J ends were trimmed by 5 bases and 3 bases, with 11 bases remaining between them. CDR3 region: CASSRVVSYNEQFF. In nucleotides, the CDR3 is TGTGCCAGCAGTCGGGTGGTGAGCTACAATGAGCAGTTCTTC.

The rearrangement joins TRBV13 to TRBJ1-1, with no clear D. V dropped 0 bases and J dropped 1 base, with 6 bases sitting between them. The CDR3 is made up of 14 amino acids. Germline values: CDR1 PRHDT, CDR2 FYEKMQ (reference sequence). Written as DNA, the CDR3 is TGTGCCAGCAGCTTAGGCTCGCGGAACACTGAAGCTTTCTTT. Its translation is CASSLGSRNTEAFF. Variable domain in full (rest from reference TRBV13 and TRBJ1-1): AAGVIQSPRHLIKEKRETATLKCYPIPRHDTVYWYQQGPGQDPQFLISFYEKMQSDKGSIPDRFSAQQFSDYHSELNMSSLELGDSALYFCASSLGSRNTEAFFGQGTRLTVV.

The chain is built from TRBV7-9 and TRBJ1-4; D is unclear. CDR1 is SEHNR, CDR2 FQNEAQ, per germline (reference sequence). Trimming took 4 bases from V and 0 from J, leaving 9 bases between them. The CDR3 loop spans 15 amino acids. The DNA for the CDR3 is TGTGCCAGCAGCTATTACGGAGCAACTAATGAAAAACTGTTTTTT. Protein product: CASSYYGATNEKLFF.

The rearrangement links TRBV6-5 to TRBJ2-7, with 7 bases lining up with TRBD2. Unmatched junction bases numbered 2, after V lost 0 bases and J lost 0 bases. This CDR3 is built from 15 residues. Germline V CDR1 and CDR2: MNHEY, SVGAGI. This CDR3 is CASSYSRGSSYEQYF. The CDR3 DNA reads as TGTGCCAGCAGTTACTCGCGGGGGAGCTCCTACGAGCAGTACTTC.

The chain carries TRBV5-1 and TRBJ2-7; tentatively, D is TRBD1 (6 bases). CDR3 length: 17 residues. The ends were cut back, 0 bases at V and 0 bases at J, with 16 bases in the middle. CDR1 is SGHRS and CDR2 is YFSETQ in the germline V gene. The CDR3 spells CASSLGGQGMSSYEQYF. The CDR3 bases are TGCGCCAGCAGCTTGGGGGGCCAGGGGATGTCCTCCTACGAGCAGTACTTC.

The rearrangement links TRBV6-5 to TRBJ2-7; D is perhaps TRBD1 (6 bases). V gave up 7 bases and J gave up 0 bases, with 16 bases separating them. The germline V gene encodes CDR1 MNHEY and CDR2 SVGAGI. The CDR3 is 15 amino acids. The CDR3 loop is CASTATGSSSYEQYV. CDR3 nucleotides: TGTGCCAGCACCGCGACAGGCTCTAGCTCCTACGAGCAGTACGTC.

The V and J genes are TRBV5-6 and TRBJ2-7; the D gene is possibly TRBD2 (6 bases). Trimming pared 4 bases from V and 3 bases from J, leaving 17 bases between. The CDR3 is 15 residues long. Germline CDR1 is SGHDT and CDR2 is YYEEEE. CDR3 DNA: TGTGCCAGCAGCCTACGTAGGCTAGCGAGCTACGAGCAGTACTTC. Its translation: CASSLRRLASYEQYF.

This chain joins TRBV15 and TRBJ2-5, with TRBD2 matching over 7 bases. The germline V gene encodes CDR1 LNHNV and CDR2 YYDKDF (reference sequence). The CDR3 runs to 15 residues. J was trimmed by 5 bases and V by 0 bases; bases with no gene match: 6. The chain's CDR3 is CATSRDLSGRETQYF. The CDR3 DNA reads TGTGCCACCAGCAGAGATCTTAGCGGGCGGGAGACCCAGTACTTC.